This T cell receptor (beta chain) was captured in a study of T cell responses to AZD1222 COVID-19 vaccine. Study-level information: Second-dose timings of about 4 or about 12 weeks were pooled. Points from the study as a whole: Spike-specific TCR repertoires showed rising breadth and depth after two AZD1222 doses. Mostly white British, mostly female donors; authors suggested clonal diversity may be underestimated. Baseline antibody screening turned up just a handful of seropositive AZD1222 recipients.

Produced via immunoSEQ multiplex PCR; TCRdb's table is partial and in-frame only. The sample has 55,000 to 85,000 clones; 65% to 85% are singletons. About this clone itself: Its antigen is not known.

The germline CDR1 and CDR2 sequences are MGHRA and YSYEKL. V lost 6 bases to trimming and J lost 4 bases, with 18 bases between them. This CDR3 is built from 15 residues. This clonotype was sampled from an adult in good health. This sequence joins TRBV4-1 and TRBJ1-2; a weak D match, TRBD1 (5 bases). Source: peripheral blood, taken on day 0 of AZD1222 vaccination. In DNA, the CDR3 is TGCGCCAGCAGGCTTCGAATCGGGGGGGGCTATGGCTACACCTTC. This translates into CASRLRIGGGYGYTF.